Here is one TCR beta chain with its context. In this sample, this clone turned up many times. Its binding antigen is unknown. The observed sequence ends 3 residues before the CDR3 terminus, with the missing tail filled in from the germline J gene. The data stem from a study of T cell clonality in common variable immunodeficiency (dated by TCRdb to about 2015). Summary of the overall study and its limitations: According to the authors, finding the cause of the higher clonality in CVID would require sequencing the repertoires of T cell subpopulations. TCRbeta clonality was higher in CVID subjects than in healthy controls (t-test p = 0.018), and the increase was most characteristic of about a third of subjects. Fewer deletions and N-nucleotide insertions were reportedly observed in CVID TCRbeta sequences, and highly modified clones with 13 or more V deletions were reportedly absent from CVID TCRbeta sequences. Even though DNA input was equal, the average per sample came to some 82,000 unique sequences for controls compared with 25,000 to 35,000 for CVID samples. Correlations of repertoire features with clinical complications were constrained by heterogeneity among patients within the CVID cohort. Fewer TCRbeta clones were shared among CVID subjects than among healthy controls (p < 0.0001).

The cysteine opens and the phenylalanine closes a CDR3 of 14 amino acids. Shown are 33 bases from within the CDR3, in frame from base 1. Between the V and J ends, shortened by 1 base and 5 bases respectively, the junction contains 12 bases. CDR1 and CDR2 are read off the germline V gene as SGHTA and FQGNSA. CVID samples and control samples contributed equivalent amounts of genomic DNA as sequencing input. For every sample, a 60 bp segment covering the rearranged TCRbeta CDR3 region was amplified and then sequenced. The immunoSEQ assay, a bias-corrected multiplex PCR with high-throughput sequencing, was employed for TCRbeta amplification. The original methods were these. Every unique nucleotide sequence was considered a clone and was annotated with V, D and J genes, copy number and frequency. Sequences were labeled productive if in frame, and non-productive if out of frame or containing stop codons. As previously described, Shannon's entropy was used to calculate clonality. Mean CDR3 Kyte-Doolittle hydropathy was derived from the predicted amino acid sequences of productive clones. Using the R hclust function, scaled V gene usage was clustered hierarchically with Manhattan distance and complete linkage. Sharing of clones by CDR3 amino acid sequence was evaluated by resampling 12 repertoires per group over 100 rounds. The repertoires were screened for 60 to 85 published EBV-specific TCRbeta sequences and roughly 240 published CMV-specific TCRbeta sequences. A couple of CVID samples yielding fewer than 10,000 sequences were excluded from analysis, leaving over 35 CVID repertoires. In its TCRdb copy, this immuneACCESS table keeps in-frame sequences only and misses some clones. Where compared with another copy, unresolved V genes explain less than half of these, and the others have no known cause. V and J calls plus clone size are reproduced from that table; the DNA served to infer D and trimming. The table notes roughly 42,000 clones here, none of them singletons. The ten largest clonotypes hold approximately 2.2% of the sample.

Most CVID patients and most healthy controls were of Caucasian heritage. Heparinized peripheral whole blood samples of about 5 to 8.5 ml were collected from each donor. Genomic DNA from adults with common variable immune deficiency (CVID) and from healthy adult controls was the source for sequencing TCRbeta CDR3 repertoires. The control group was made up of some 22 healthy adult volunteers (about ten male and roughly 12 female) whose ages ranged from about 23 to 66 years, with a mean age of approximately 37. To isolate peripheral blood mononuclear cells, diluted blood was subjected to density centrifugation over Hypaque 1077 or Ficoll-Paque. Genomic DNA was obtained from unsorted mononuclear cells using either Qiagen column purification or a centrifugation-based method.

The rearranged segments are TRBV7-2 and TRBJ2-7; D gene: possibly TRBD1, on 6 matching bases. This sequence originates from a person aged 18 to 75 in good health. Source material: peripheral blood mononuclear cells. CDR3 DNA, as far as it was read: TGTGCCAGCAGCTTAGGTTACAGGGTCGACGAG. The encoded protein is CASSLGYRVDE. The whole CDR3 reads CASSLGYRVDEQYF.